The 16 T cell receptor beta chains listed next were all sequenced from one sample in a study of blood T cell repertoires in COVID-19. TCRdb's table, derived via immunoSEQ multiplex PCR, lists solely in-frame clones and lacks some. This table holds some 260,000 clones, around 86% found once. The sequencing input was PBMCs or T cells enriched from blood (not recorded which). These receptors all come from a man aged 35 to 55 who had recovered from COVID-19.

The rearrangement uses TRBV7-2 and TRBJ2-4; 7 bases map to TRBD2. The CDR3 sequence is 13 residues long. Germline V lookup: CDR1 SGHTA, CDR2 FQGNSA. With 3 bases clipped from V and 8 bases from J, the junction kept 4 bases outside the gene matches. CDR3 nucleotides: TGTGCCAGCAGCTTCCAGGGAGGGGACATTCAGTACTTC. It yields the protein CASSFQGGDIQYF.

The J gene is TRBJ1-6, the V gene TRBV27; tentatively, D is TRBD1 (5 bases). Germline CDR1 MNHEY, CDR2 SMNVEV (reference sequence). V lost 6 bases and J 1 base, leaving 13 bases between the germline ends. The CDR3 runs 16 residues. This CDR3 is CASRGGRGSYNSPLHF. For the CDR3, the DNA is TGTGCCAGCAGGGGGGGGAGGGGTTCCTATAATTCACCCCTCCACTTT.

This chain links TRBV5-3 with TRBJ1-2; 8 positions match TRBD1. TRBV5-3 is given ORF status, its function remaining uncertain. CDR3 size: 15 residues. V dropped 4 bases and J dropped 0; count of bases not matched to a gene: 5. This chain's CDR3 is CARSGDRKTNYGYTF. Written as DNA, the CDR3 is TGTGCCAGAAGCGGGGACAGGAAAACTAACTATGGCTACACCTTC.

The gene calls are TRBV2 and TRBJ2-2; TRBD1 matches at 7 bases. Germline V gives CDR1 SNHLY, CDR2 FYNNEI. V lost 5 bases and J lost 5; bases outside the gene matches: 8. This CDR3 has 15 amino acids. For the CDR3, the DNA is TGTGCCAGCAGTTCACAGGGGTCGGTAACCGGGGAGCTGTTTTTT. This gives the protein CASSSQGSVTGELFF.

This clone is a singleton in its sample. This chain links TRBV28 with TRBJ2-7; 11 nucleotides align to TRBD1. The CDR3 is made up of 14 amino acids. The V and J ends lost 3 bases and 3 bases, in that order; junction bases with no gene match: 1. Germline CDR1 reads MDHEN; CDR2 reads SYDVKM. CDR3 sequence: CASSLGQGGYEQYF. The CDR3 DNA reads TGTGCCAGCAGTTTGGGACAGGGGGGCTACGAGCAGTACTTC.

Relative to its sample, this clone is medium-sized (0.01 to 0.1%). The chain has TRBV7-9 and TRBJ1-6, with 10 bases lining up with TRBD1. Germline loops: CDR1 SEHNR, CDR2 FQNEAQ (reference sequence). The V gene end was trimmed by 6 bases and the J gene end by 4 bases; junction bases not matched to a gene: 6. CDR3 length: 16 amino acids. This chain's CDR3 is CASRSGGQGYNSPLHF. CDR3 DNA: TGTGCCAGCAGGTCGGGGGGACAGGGGTATAATTCACCCCTCCACTTT.

A single count supports this clone. For the CDR3, the DNA is TGTGCCAGCAGCTTAACGGCTAGCGGGCCCGGGGATACGCAGTATTTT. Translated: CASSLTASGPGDTQYF. V and J are TRBV7-3 and TRBJ2-3; 8 nucleotides agree with TRBD2. Germline V gives CDR1 SGHTA, CDR2 FQGTGA. The CDR3 covers 16 residues. V shed 0 bases and J 6 bases; nucleotides not matched to a gene: 8.

This chain links TRBV14 with TRBJ2-1; TRBD1 is a possible D gene (5 bases). The CDR3 runs to 14 residues. V was shortened by 1 base and J by 6 bases, with 10 bases between the two germline ends. Germline lookup yields CDR1 SGHDN and CDR2 FVKESK. Here the CDR3 DNA reads TGTGCCAGCAGCCAAGTTCACAGGAGCAATGAGCAGTTCTTC. Its translation is CASSQVHRSNEQFF.

The chain recombines TRBV2 with TRBJ2-5; 8 bases are a match to TRBD1. After removal of 5 bases from V and 6 bases from J, the junction contained 2 bases not matched to a gene. The CDR3 is 12 residues long. CDR1 and CDR2 from the germline V gene are SNHLY and FYNNEI. In DNA form, the CDR3 reads TGTGCCAGCAGTTGGGACAGGCAGACCCAGTACTTC. Its translation: CASSWDRQTQYF.

This chain links TRBV19 with TRBJ2-1; 13 bases align to TRBD2. CDR1 and CDR2 (germline): LNHDA, SQIVND (reference sequence). This CDR3 contains 15 residues. V shed 3 bases, J shed 9 bases, and the junction held 5 bases outside the gene matches. The CDR3 reads CASSITSGGASEQFF. CDR3 coding DNA: TGTGCCAGTAGTATTACTAGCGGGGGGGCCAGTGAGCAGTTCTTC.

This chain links TRBV7-2 with TRBJ1-2, with D unclear. The V gene's germline CDR1 is SGHTA and CDR2 FQGNSA. The CDR3 is made up of 13 amino acids. V was clipped by 8 bases and J by 7 bases, with 17 bases between them. The DNA for the CDR3 is TGTGCCAGCGGAGCCGGCCGCCTTCTTGGCTACACCTTC. Translation gives CASGAGRLLGYTF.

The rearrangement joins TRBV28 to TRBJ1-1, with a weak D call TRBD1 (6 bases). The germline V and J ends were trimmed by 11 bases and 1 base, with 17 bases remaining between them. Germline CDR1 is MDHEN and CDR2 is SYDVKM. The CDR3 is made up of 14 amino acids. The CDR3 region has the DNA TGTGCCTCCCGGACAGACCTCGGGAACACTGAAGCTTTCTTT. It specifies CASRTDLGNTEAFF.

J is TRBJ2-1 and V is TRBV30; 7 bases map to TRBD2. The CDR3 is made up of 15 amino acids. Germline CDR1 is GTSNPN and CDR2 is SVGIG (reference sequence). J was trimmed by 10 bases and V by 5 bases; bases with no gene match: 17. The CDR3 spells CAWGRGGLVFPEQFF. The CDR3 DNA sequence: TGTGCCTGGGGGCGTGGCGGACTAGTGTTTCCCGAGCAGTTCTTC.

In this sample, this clone turned up once. This chain links TRBV27 with TRBJ1-2, with 11 bases aligning to TRBD1. This CDR3 spans 13 amino acids. In germline, CDR1 is MNHEY, CDR2 SMNVEV (reference sequence). V trimming: 6 bases; J trimming: 8 bases; junction bases outside the gene matches: 5. The DNA for the CDR3 is TGTGCCAGCAGACCTGGGACAGGGGGAGGCTACACCTTC. Amino acid sequence: CASRPGTGGGYTF.

This chain links TRBV19 with TRBJ2-3; D not resolved. From germline, CDR1 is LNHDA and CDR2 SQIVND (reference sequence). This CDR3 is 13 amino acids long. The V end lost 5 bases, the J end lost 1 base, and 7 bases lay between the germline ends. The CDR3 region has the DNA TGTGCCAGTAGTGGCCAGGGCACAGATACGCAGTATTTT. Translation gives CASSGQGTDTQYF.

The chain links TRBV19 to TRBJ2-3; possible D gene TRBD1, 6 bases. Germline loops: CDR1 LNHDA, CDR2 SQIVND (reference sequence). V lost 6 bases, J lost 1 base, and 11 bases lay in between. This CDR3 has 14 amino acids. The CDR3 DNA is TGTGCCAGTAGGCAGGGGTGGGGCACAGATACGCAGTATTTT. It specifies CASRQGWGTDTQYF.